A single sample gave rise to the 17 T cell receptor beta chains below, sequenced in a study of OX40 agonist ivuxolimab in advanced cancers. Libraries were prepared by immunoSEQ multiplex PCR; TCRdb keeps only in-frame clonotypes and omits some of them. In the table there are tens of thousands of clones, 80% to 95% of which are singletons. Material: CD4+ or CD8+ T cells sorted from blood, obtained in a trial of the OX40 agonist ivuxolimab. These receptors all come from an adult with an advanced solid tumor such as melanoma, head and neck, liver or kidney cancer.

The chain recombines TRBV29-1 with TRBJ2-7, with 10 bases identical to TRBD2. The CDR3 totals 15 residues. Trimming at V came to 1 base and at J to 6 bases, leaving 9 bases not matched to a gene. The V gene's germline CDR1 is SQVTM and CDR2 ANQGSEA. The DNA of the CDR3 is TGCAGCGTTGAAGCTACTAGCGGGATTGAAGGCGAGCAGTACTTC. Translation: CSVEATSGIEGEQYF.

The chain links TRBV28 to TRBJ1-4; possibly TRBD1 for D (6 bases). The V gene's germline CDR1 is MDHEN and CDR2 SYDVKM. V was pared by 6 bases and J by 7 bases, with 15 bases between. CDR3 length equals 14 residues. CDR3 amino acids: CASRLQGGGEKLFF. In nucleotides, the CDR3 is TGTGCCAGCAGATTACAGGGAGGAGGTGAAAAACTGTTTTTT.

The chain combines TRBV7-9 with TRBJ1-1; 8 nucleotides match TRBD1. The germline V gene has CDR1 SEHNR and CDR2 FQNEAQ (reference sequence). The CDR3 is 12 amino acids. Losses at the gene ends were 3 bases for V and 10 bases for J; bases not matched to a gene: 4. Here the CDR3 DNA reads TGTGCCAGCAGCTTTGGGACAGGCGGAGCTTTCTTT. Residues: CASSFGTGGAFF.

The DNA of the CDR3 is TGTGCCAGCAGCTTAGGACTAGCGGTTACCAATGAGCAGTTCTTC. Its translation: CASSLGLAVTNEQFF. The rearrangement uses TRBV11-1 and TRBJ2-1; 9 bases fit TRBD2. The CDR3 totals 15 residues. Germline V CDR1 and CDR2: SGHAT, FQDESV (reference sequence). The trim removed 1 base at V and 6 bases at J, leaving 4 bases unmatched.

The J gene is TRBJ2-2, the V gene TRBV15; 7 bases agree with TRBD1. This CDR3 is built from 17 residues. CDR1 LNHNV and CDR2 YYDKDF come from the germline V gene (reference sequence). The junction had 7 bases not matched to a gene; V was cut back by 3 bases and J by 0 bases. CDR3 sequence: CATSSFLGTANTGELFF. For the CDR3, the DNA is TGTGCCACCAGCAGCTTTCTAGGGACAGCGAACACCGGGGAGCTGTTTTTT.

The J gene is TRBJ1-2, the V gene TRBV6-5; 9 bases are shared with TRBD1. This CDR3 has 15 amino acids. V lost 7 bases and J lost 1; bases outside the gene matches: 7. Germline V gene lookup returns CDR1 MNHEY and CDR2 SVGAGI. This CDR3 reads CASTRGTGYNYGYTF. In nucleotides, the CDR3 is TGTGCCAGCACCAGGGGGACAGGGTATAACTATGGCTACACCTTC.

The J gene is TRBJ1-2, the V gene TRBV12-1. TRBV12-1 is deemed a pseudogene. The CDR3 is 11 amino acids. CDR3 region: CASSLDCGYTF. The CDR3 DNA is TGTGCCAGCAGCCTAGATTGTGGCTACACCTTC.

The V gene is TRBV7-9, the J gene TRBJ2-3, with no clear D. The CDR3 is 13 amino acids. Trimming left V 0 bases short and J 2 bases short, with 3 bases between. CDR1 is SEHNR, CDR2 FQNEAQ, per germline (reference sequence). DNA of the CDR3: TGTGCCAGCAGCTTAGCACTCACAGATACGCAGTATTTT. Protein sequence: CASSLALTDTQYF.

V is TRBV9 and J is TRBJ2-7; the match to TRBD2 covers 7 bases. The CDR3 is 14 amino acids. V was clipped by 0 bases and J by 5 bases; unmatched bases: 5. The germline CDR1 and CDR2 sequences are SGDLS and YYNGEE. CDR3 sequence: CASSVAGGSDEQYF. For the CDR3, the DNA is TGTGCCAGCAGCGTAGCGGGGGGTAGCGACGAGCAGTACTTC.

V gene TRBV4-1 combines with J gene TRBJ2-7, with D possibly being TRBD1 (6 bases). CDR1 and CDR2 (germline): MGHRA, YSYEKL. Trimming shortened V by 5 bases and J by 4 bases, and 15 bases separated the two germline ends. The CDR3 contains 14 residues. CDR3 nucleotide sequence: TGCGCCAGCAGCGAAGGACAGTCGGGATACGAGCAGTACTTC. Translated: CASSEGQSGYEQYF.

The chain employs TRBV7-9 and TRBJ2-1, with D possibly TRBD2 on 5 matching bases. V lost 4 bases and J lost 4, with 8 bases in between. The CDR3 runs 13 residues. In germline, CDR1 is SEHNR, CDR2 FQNEAQ (reference sequence). The CDR3 reads CASSSGLYNEQFF. CDR3 nucleotide sequence: TGTGCCAGCAGCTCAGGACTGTACAATGAGCAGTTCTTC. The complete variable domain, with remaining parts taken from reference TRBV7-9 and TRBJ2-1, reads DTGVSQNPRHKITKRGQNVTFRCDPISEHNRLYWYRQTLGQGPEFLTYFQNEAQLEKSRLLSDRFSAERPKGSFSTLEIQRTEQGDSAMYLCASSSGLYNEQFFGPGTRLTVL.

This clone was observed a single time. The V and J genes are TRBV19 and TRBJ2-3, with D uncertain. The CDR3 covers 15 residues. CDR1 is LNHDA and CDR2 is SQIVND in the germline V gene (reference sequence). V gave up 5 bases and J gave up 6 bases, with 18 bases separating them. The CDR3 DNA reads as TGTGCCAGTAGTGCAGGCCTGATTGGAGATGATACGCAGTATTTT. Amino acid sequence: CASSAGLIGDDTQYF.

The chain uses TRBV4-3 and TRBJ2-2; TRBD2 matches 10 bases. Germline CDR1 reads LGHNA; CDR2 reads YSLEER. The CDR3 consists of 16 residues. V shed 4 bases and J 5 bases; nucleotides not matched to a gene: 7. The CDR3: CASSLLAGTQTGELFF. DNA for the CDR3: TGCGCCAGCAGCCTACTAGCGGGGACACAAACCGGGGAGCTGTTTTTT.

The chain couples TRBV9 to TRBJ2-2, with 7 positions matching TRBD1. The CDR3 contains 16 residues. The V segment lost 4 bases and the J segment 6 bases; nucleotides outside the gene matches: 12. Germline V gene data show CDR1 as SGDLS and CDR2 as YYNGEE. The CDR3 here is CASSPSTGIGAGELFF. The CDR3 nucleotides are TGTGCCAGCAGCCCATCGACAGGGATCGGAGCCGGGGAGCTGTTTTTT. The full variable domain, in which reference TRBV9 and TRBJ2-2 provide the parts outside the CDR3, is DSGVTQTPKHLITATGQRVTLRCSPRSGDLSVYWYQQSLDQGLQFLIQYYNGEERAKGNILERFSAQQFPDLHSELNLSSLELGDSALYFCASSPSTGIGAGELFFGEGSRLTVL.

The chain recombines TRBV6-1 with TRBJ2-7; 7 bases are shared with TRBD1. V trimming: 7 bases; J trimming: 2 bases; junction bases outside the gene matches: 11. The CDR3 covers 15 residues. Germline assignment: CDR1 MNHNS and CDR2 SASEGT. Here the CDR3 reads CASTSRDSVAYEQYF. DNA for the CDR3: TGTGCCAGCACGTCCCGGGACAGTGTTGCCTACGAGCAGTACTTC.

The chain recombines TRBV19 with TRBJ2-1; the D gene is possibly TRBD2 (5 bases). This CDR3 is built from 14 residues. Germline V CDR1 and CDR2: LNHDA, SQIVND (reference sequence). The V end was cut by 6 bases, the J end by 0 bases, with 9 bases between. The CDR3 DNA follows: TGTGCCAGTAGCACTAGTAGCTCCTACAATGAGCAGTTCTTC. This translates into CASSTSSSYNEQFF.

V gene TRBV28 combines with J gene TRBJ2-2; D not resolved. The CDR3 has 16 residues. The ends were cut back, 6 bases at V and 0 bases at J, with 14 bases in the middle. Germline assignment: CDR1 MDHEN and CDR2 SYDVKM. The CDR3, as DNA: TGTGCCAGCAGCGCCCTGGAGACGGCGAACACCGGGGAGCTGTTTTTT. Translation: CASSALETANTGELFF.